The 18 T cell receptor beta chains listed next were all sequenced from one sample in a study of CD8+ T cells in alopecia areata. Extracted RNA was reverse transcribed, and the resulting cDNA served as sequencing template. This table comes from immunoSEQ multiplex PCR, and its TCRdb copy is limited to in-frame clones, with some not included. The sample records around 250,000 clones, under 70% being singletons. The material sequenced was CD4+ T cells sorted from blood, taken at week 0. The receptors derive from a human donor with alopecia areata.

CDR3 sequence: CASSLAGRNSPLHF. The DNA for the CDR3 is TGTGCCAGCAGCTTGGCAGGGAGGAATTCACCCCTCCACTTT. V gene TRBV5-6 combines with J gene TRBJ1-6, with D tentatively TRBD1 (5 bases). Per the germline V gene, CDR1 is SGHDT and CDR2 is YYEEEE. Trimming pared 0 bases from V and 7 bases from J, leaving 8 bases between. The CDR3 totals 14 residues.

The rearrangement joins TRBV7-8 to TRBJ2-1; TRBD2 agrees at 7 bases. The length of the CDR3 is 14 residues. Germline assignment: CDR1 SGHVS and CDR2 FQNEAQ. J lost 8 bases, V lost 4 bases, and 8 bases had no gene match. The CDR3: CASSSGLGYDEQFF. The CDR3 DNA reads as TGTGCCAGCAGCTCAGGACTAGGGTACGATGAGCAGTTCTTC.

This clone was seen just once. The chain joins TRBV7-2 to TRBJ2-3, with D maybe TRBD1 (6 bases). The germline V gene encodes CDR1 SGHTA and CDR2 FQGNSA. The CDR3 sequence is 16 residues long. Trimming pared 7 bases from V and 0 bases from J, leaving 17 bases between. The CDR3 region has the DNA TGTGCCAGCACGGGCAAACTCAGGGGCAGCACAGATACGCAGTATTTT. It is translated as CASTGKLRGSTDTQYF.

The chain is built from TRBV11-2 and TRBJ2-1; TRBD2 matches at 7 bases. The CDR3 is 13 residues long. The germline V gene encodes CDR1 SGHAT and CDR2 FQNNGV. V lost 5 bases and J lost 10; bases outside the gene matches: 8. The chain's CDR3 is CASSQTLGGEQFF. CDR3 DNA sequence: TGTGCCAGCAGCCAGACCCTCGGGGGGGAGCAGTTCTTC. The full variable domain, rest sourced from reference TRBV11-2 and TRBJ2-1, is EAGVAQSPRYKIIEKRQSVAFWCNPISGHATLYWYQQILGQGPKLLIQFQNNGVVDDSQLPKDRFSAERLKGVDSTLKIQPAKLEDSAVYLCASSQTLGGEQFFGPGTRLTVL.

In its sample, this clone was seen a few times. The chain links TRBV10-3 to TRBJ2-5; the D gene is possibly TRBD2 (7 bases). V was clipped by 4 bases and J by 5 bases, with 11 bases between them. The CDR3 covers 13 residues. Germline V gene lookup returns CDR1 ENHRY and CDR2 SYGVKD. CDR3: CAISGGGKETQYF. DNA of the CDR3: TGTGCCATCAGTGGCGGGGGCAAGGAGACCCAGTACTTC.

A word on this clone: Within the sample, other DNA sequences also encode this same CDR3. The V call is TRBV5-1, the J call TRBJ2-3; D gene ambiguous. CDR1 SGHRS and CDR2 YFSETQ come from the germline V gene. V lost 2 bases to trimming and J lost 6 bases, with 4 bases between them. The CDR3 length is 11 residues. CDR3 in DNA: TGCGCCAGCAGCTTAGCGGATACGCAGTATTTT. Translated: CASSLADTQYF. Combining the CDR3 with reference TRBV5-1 and TRBJ2-3 gives the whole variable domain KAGVTQTPRYLIKTRGQQVTLSCSPISGHRSVSWYQQTPGQGLQFLFEYFSETQRNKGNFPGRFSGRQFSNSRSEMNVSTLELGDSALYLCASSLADTQYFGPGTRLTVL.

As regards this clone: Other DNA sequences in the sample encode the same CDR3. The chain employs TRBV7-3 and TRBJ2-3, with D possibly matching TRBD2 (6 bases). CDR3 size: 14 residues. V dropped 1 base and J dropped 1 base, with 6 bases sitting between them. The germline V gene has CDR1 SGHTA and CDR2 FQGTGA. The CDR3 protein is CASSLRGGTDTQYF. In DNA, the CDR3 is TGTGCCAGCAGCTTAAGGGGGGGCACAGATACGCAGTATTTT.

This clone was recorded once. The chain joins TRBV30 to TRBJ1-2; D ambiguous. Germline values: CDR1 GTSNPN, CDR2 SVGIG (reference sequence). V gave up 0 bases and J gave up 4 bases, with 12 bases separating them. The CDR3 contains 14 residues. The CDR3 DNA sequence: TGTGCCTGGAGTGTACGTTGGGGTCTCTATGGCTACACCTTC. Protein: CAWSVRWGLYGYTF.

This clone appeared a few times. The rearrangement uses TRBV5-1 and TRBJ2-2; D is unclear. The CDR3 is made up of 15 amino acids. V lost 0 bases, J lost 0 bases, and 6 bases lay in between. CDR1 is SGHRS and CDR2 is YFSETQ in the germline V gene. The CDR3 DNA reads TGCGCCAGCAGCTTGGCCGGTCCGAACACCGGGGAGCTGTTTTTT. It encodes CASSLAGPNTGELFF. Using reference TRBV5-1 and TRBJ2-2 for the parts outside the CDR3, the full variable domain is KAGVTQTPRYLIKTRGQQVTLSCSPISGHRSVSWYQQTPGQGLQFLFEYFSETQRNKGNFPGRFSGRQFSNSRSEMNVSTLELGDSALYLCASSLAGPNTGELFFGEGSRLTVL.

The rearrangement links TRBV14 to TRBJ2-3; no definite D call. Between the trimmed V and J ends, which lost 0 bases and 9 bases, there was a span of 10 bases. This CDR3 has 13 residues. In germline, CDR1 is SGHDN, CDR2 FVKESK. CDR3 region: CASSQDSPGTQYF. In DNA form, the CDR3 reads TGTGCCAGCAGCCAAGATTCCCCAGGCACGCAGTATTTT.

A remark on this clone: Other DNA variants within this sample encode the same CDR3. The chain carries TRBV29-1 and TRBJ1-1; no clear D gene. With 6 bases removed from V and 4 bases from J, the gap between germline ends came to 12 bases. The CDR3 extends over 12 amino acids. Per germline, CDR1 SQVTM and CDR2 ANQGSEA. In nucleotides, the CDR3 is TGCAGCGTAGAAACACCGGGCACTGAAGCTTTCTTT. Its translation: CSVETPGTEAFF.

V is TRBV7-9 and J is TRBJ1-4, with 7 bases fitting TRBD1. Germline loops: CDR1 SEHNR, CDR2 FQNEAQ (reference sequence). The CDR3 loop spans 15 amino acids. After removal of 2 bases from V and 4 bases from J, the junction contained 4 bases not matched to a gene. The CDR3 protein is CASSLTGAINEKLFF. The CDR3 DNA follows: TGTGCCAGCAGCTTAACAGGGGCAATTAATGAAAAACTGTTTTTT.

The chain couples TRBV2 to TRBJ1-6; 9 bases match TRBD1. This CDR3 spans 13 amino acids. Germline CDR1 SNHLY, CDR2 FYNNEI. J was trimmed by 10 bases and V by 7 bases; bases with no gene match: 5. CDR3 residues: CASTGTGPSPLHF. The CDR3 DNA follows: TGTGCCAGCACCGGGACAGGGCCCTCACCCCTCCACTTT.

The chain employs TRBV2 and TRBJ1-6; no clear D gene. Germline CDR1 SNHLY, CDR2 FYNNEI. Trimming shortened V by 8 bases and J by 0 bases, and 8 bases separated the two germline ends. The CDR3 loop spans 14 amino acids. This CDR3 is CASEMSSYNSPLHF. The CDR3 nucleotides read TGTGCCAGCGAAATGAGCTCCTATAATTCACCCCTCCACTTT.

The rearrangement links TRBV15 to TRBJ2-5; 8 positions match TRBD1. From germline, CDR1 is LNHNV and CDR2 YYDKDF (reference sequence). The CDR3 runs to 16 residues. V was pared by 2 bases and J by 3 bases, with 8 bases of the junction left unmatched. The CDR3 DNA reads as TGTGCCACCAGCAGAAATCAGGGGGCGAGGGAAGAGACCCAGTACTTC. It encodes CATSRNQGAREETQYF.

There are a few counts of this clone. This chain connects TRBV9 to TRBJ2-5; the match to TRBD1 covers 7 bases. Trimming at V came to 3 bases and at J to 2 bases, leaving 4 bases not matched to a gene. Germline CDR1 reads SGDLS; CDR2 reads YYNGEE. The CDR3 is 14 amino acids. The DNA for the CDR3 is TGTGCCAGCAGCGCCTGGACAGGTCAAGAGACCCAGTACTTC. This encodes CASSAWTGQETQYF.

This clone came up a few times. This chain connects TRBV9 to TRBJ1-2; D is unresolved. This CDR3 spans 14 amino acids. Trimming took 2 bases from V and 5 from J, leaving 13 bases between them. Germline V gene sequence: CDR1 SGDLS, CDR2 YYNGEE. The CDR3 coding sequence is TGTGCCAGCAGCGTGGGCGAGTCAGATTATGGCTACACCTTC. Its protein product is CASSVGESDYGYTF.

The rearrangement joins TRBV29-1 to TRBJ2-3; tentative D call: TRBD2 (6 bases). Trimming pared 7 bases from V and 2 bases from J, leaving 16 bases between. CDR1 and CDR2 (germline): SQVTM, ANQGSEA. The CDR3 extends over 14 amino acids. CDR3 protein: CSETSGGNTDTQYF. The CDR3 DNA follows: TGCAGCGAAACTTCCGGGGGAAACACAGATACGCAGTATTTT.